The 17 T cell receptor beta chains below all came from one sample that was sequenced in a study of blood T cells in healthy people across ages. Primed by a sample-barcoded 5' primer and a J-beta primer mix, a second PCR proceeded for roughly 6 to 12 cycles. In TCRdb, the 5' RACE reads were re-called with MiXCR into one record per CDR3 protein. The table has about 670,000 distinct CDR3 sequences, around 41% seen once. The sample was blood. The receptor set was obtained from a man at least 80 years old in good health.

Only a few counts were recorded for this clonotype. The rearrangement links TRBV7-2 to TRBJ2-5; 11 positions agree with TRBD2. The CDR3 spans 18 residues. From germline, CDR1 is SGHTA and CDR2 FQGNSA. Trimming cost V 1 base and J 2 bases; bases outside gene matches: 9. The CDR3, as DNA: TGTGCCAGCAGCTTAGGGAGGCTAGCGGGGGGATATCAAGAGACCCAGTACTTC. Its protein product is CASSLGRLAGGYQETQYF. Combining the CDR3 with reference TRBV7-2 and TRBJ2-5 gives the whole variable domain GAGVSQSPSNKVTEKGKDVELRCDPISGHTALYWYRQSLGQGLEFLIYFQGNSAPDKSGLPSDRFSAERTGGSVSTLTIQRTQQEDSAVYLCASSLGRLAGGYQETQYFGPGTRLLVL.

The CDR3 DNA sequence: TGTGCCAGCAGCTTAAATCCGGGAACGTCTGAGACCCAGTACTTC. This translates into CASSLNPGTSETQYF. V usage is TRBV7-2 and J usage is TRBJ2-5, with D possibly matching TRBD2 (5 bases). The CDR3 loop spans 15 amino acids. V lost 2 bases to trimming and J lost 5 bases, with 15 bases between them. The germline gives CDR1 SGHTA, CDR2 FQGNSA.

Only a few counts were recorded for this clonotype. The chain links TRBV5-6 to TRBJ2-7; D gene unclear. Germline V gene lookup returns CDR1 SGHDT and CDR2 YYEEEE. There are 12 residues in the CDR3. Trimming left V 4 bases short and J 6 bases short, with 11 bases between. CDR3: CASSPSRGEQYF. DNA of the CDR3: TGTGCCAGCAGCCCCTCCCGTGGCGAGCAGTACTTC.

This clonotype was seen a handful of times. The chain combines TRBV29-1 with TRBJ1-6; D unresolved. Germline CDR1 and CDR2: SQVTM and ANQGSEA. V gave up 7 bases and J gave up 7 bases, with 20 bases separating them. The CDR3 totals 15 residues. CDR3 nucleotide sequence: TGCAGCGCTGCCCTCCAGACTTGGGCAAATTCACCCCTCCACTTT. Protein sequence: CSAALQTWANSPLHF.

The CDR3 spells CASRAGATNEKLFF. In nucleotides, the CDR3 is TGTGCCAGCAGGGCAGGCGCAACTAATGAAAAACTGTTTTTT. V and J are TRBV6-6 and TRBJ1-4; the D is unclear. Trimming left V 6 bases short and J 0 bases short, with 8 bases between. CDR1 is MNHNY and CDR2 is SVGAGI in the germline V gene (reference sequence). The CDR3 is made up of 14 amino acids.

The sample holds one count of this clonotype. The rearrangement links TRBV20-1 to TRBJ2-4, with D perhaps matching TRBD1 or TRBD2 (6 bases each). CDR3 length: 19 amino acids. The V and J ends lost 5 bases and 6 bases respectively, with 32 bases between them. Germline V gene data show CDR1 as DFQATT and CDR2 as SNEGSKA (reference sequence). This chain's CDR3 is CSAGPNSGGRIWRGNIQYF. CDR3 DNA: TGCAGTGCTGGTCCCAATTCTGGGGGGCGCATTTGGCGCGGAAACATTCAGTACTTC.

This chain connects TRBV27 to TRBJ2-7; 7 bases are shared with TRBD1. Near its end, the DNA agrees better with TRBJ2-5, so the J call may be wrong. Germline V gives CDR1 MNHEY, CDR2 SMNVEV (reference sequence). The length of the CDR3 is 15 residues. The CDR3 nucleotides read TGTGCCAGCAGCCGCACCGGGACAGACCGAGAGACCCAGTACTTC. Encoded protein: CASSRTGTDRETQYF.

This clonotype has a handful of counts. The CDR3 here is CASSGTRGSYNEQFF. The DNA for the CDR3 is TGTGCCAGCAGTGGGACTCGGGGCTCCTACAATGAGCAGTTCTTC. The genes are TRBV27 and TRBJ2-1; D possibly corresponds to TRBD2 (6 bases). The CDR3 is 15 residues long. V was pared by 5 bases and J by 0 bases, with 11 bases between. Germline V CDR1 and CDR2: MNHEY, SMNVEV (reference sequence).

This clonotype was recorded at least ten times. The chain combines TRBV27 with TRBJ2-2, with a tentative D call TRBD2 (7 bases). The germline CDR1 and CDR2 sequences are MNHEY and SMNVEV (reference sequence). CDR3 length: 15 amino acids. V lost 4 bases and J 6 bases, leaving 15 bases between the germline ends. The CDR3 loop reads CASSSRRGGAGELFF. The CDR3, as DNA: TGTGCCAGCAGTTCGCGGAGGGGGGGGGCCGGGGAGCTGTTTTTT.

With respect to this clonotype: A much larger clone differs from this one at a single base, so this may be a read error. V is TRBV7-8 and J is TRBJ2-7; 10 bases fit TRBD2. The J call may be mistaken, given a closer DNA end match to TRBJ2-5. The CDR3 totals 16 residues. Germline V gives CDR1 SGHVS, CDR2 FQNEAQ. The CDR3 bases are TGTGCCAGCAGCTCATCCTCAGCGGGACTAGCGGAGACCCAGTACTTC. Residues: CASSSSSAGLAETQYF.

J is TRBJ2-4 and V is TRBV29-1; TRBD1 matches 10 bases. TRBJ2-7 matches the DNA end more closely, so the J call is doubtful. The CDR3 runs 13 residues. Germline V gives CDR1 SQVTM, CDR2 ANQGSEA. The CDR3 sequence is CSVPGQGSNEQYF. Written as DNA, the CDR3 is TGCAGCGTTCCGGGACAGGGGTCGAACGAGCAGTACTTC.

The chain is built from TRBV20-1 and TRBJ1-2; TRBD1 is a possible D gene (6 bases). The CDR3 extends over 15 amino acids. Germline loops: CDR1 DFQATT, CDR2 SNEGSKA (reference sequence). V was pared by 0 bases and J by 4 bases, with 15 bases between. The CDR3 bases are TGCAGTGCTAGAGAAGGGCAGGGGTTTCTCTATGGCTACACCTTC. Protein: CSAREGQGFLYGYTF.

A few counts support this clonotype. This chain uses TRBV9 with TRBJ2-2; D not resolved. Trimming stripped 0 bases from V and 0 bases from J, with 6 bases between. Germline values: CDR1 SGDLS, CDR2 YYNGEE. The CDR3 runs to 15 residues. The DNA for the CDR3 is TGTGCCAGCAGCGTAGCGAACGCGAACACCGGGGAGCTGTTTTTT. Its translation: CASSVANANTGELFF.

This clonotype appeared a few times. V and J are TRBV20-1 and TRBJ2-7; TRBD1 matches at 11 bases. Germline assignment: CDR1 DFQATT and CDR2 SNEGSKA (reference sequence). The CDR3 contains 13 residues. V lost 4 bases, J lost 5 bases, and 4 bases stayed unmatched. The CDR3, as DNA: TGCAGTGCTAAGGACAGGGGGCGCGACGAGCAGTACTTC. Translated: CSAKDRGRDEQYF.

This clonotype was picked up one time. V is TRBV12-5 and J is TRBJ1-1, with D unclear. Germline loops: CDR1 LGHNT, CDR2 FRNRAP. There are 13 residues in the CDR3. Trimming pared 1 base from V and 1 base from J, leaving 4 bases between. The CDR3 DNA sequence: TGTGCTAGTGGTTTGGCCTCGAACACTGAAGCTTTCTTT. It yields the protein CASGLASNTEAFF.

The V and J genes are TRBV2 and TRBJ1-2; D is perhaps TRBD1 (5 bases). The CDR3 length is 14 residues. Trimming removed 4 bases at V and 2 bases at J, with 11 bases between. Per germline, CDR1 SNHLY and CDR2 FYNNEI. The CDR3, as DNA: TGTGCCAGCAGTGTAGGGACGCTAAACTATGGCTACACCTTC. This sequence encodes CASSVGTLNYGYTF.

The V gene is TRBV5-5, the J gene TRBJ2-7; perhaps TRBD1 as D (6 bases). In germline, CDR1 is SGHKS, CDR2 YYEKEE (reference sequence). V shed 5 bases and J shed 0 bases, with 12 bases lying between them. This CDR3 contains 14 residues. CDR3 nucleotides: TGTGCCAGCAGGTGGTGGGACACCTCCTACGAGCAGTACTTC. It encodes CASRWWDTSYEQYF.